This TCR beta chain was captured in a study of cytomegalovirus exposure and HLA in healthy donors. Germline V gene sequence: CDR1 SGHTA, CDR2 FQGNSA. The CDR3 runs to 15 residues. Trimming removed 5 bases at V and 0 bases at J, with 11 bases between. Study-level points and caveats: In a later analysis, V- and J-gene trimming of beta chains associated with a DCLRE1C missense variant, replicated independently. In the analysis, some V segments, TRBV6-2 and TRBV6-3 included, were excluded as indistinguishable. The sole available immune exposure information was CMV serostatus.

About this clone: Its antigen is undetermined.

Both 60 Vbeta primers and 13 Jbeta primers went into the PCR. The protocol was immunoSEQ multiplex PCR, while the TCRdb copy is restricted to in-frame clones and leaves out a portion. The sample lists 200,000 to 300,000 clones; about 83% were seen once. V is TRBV7-2 and J is TRBJ2-1, with a possible D match to TRBD1 (6 bases). The clonotype originates from a middle-aged woman in good health and CMV-seropositive. The specimen was PBMCs. In DNA form, the CDR3 reads TGTGCCAGCAGCCCCCAGGGGAGCTCCTACAATGAGCAGTTCTTC. Protein product: CASSPQGSSYNEQFF.